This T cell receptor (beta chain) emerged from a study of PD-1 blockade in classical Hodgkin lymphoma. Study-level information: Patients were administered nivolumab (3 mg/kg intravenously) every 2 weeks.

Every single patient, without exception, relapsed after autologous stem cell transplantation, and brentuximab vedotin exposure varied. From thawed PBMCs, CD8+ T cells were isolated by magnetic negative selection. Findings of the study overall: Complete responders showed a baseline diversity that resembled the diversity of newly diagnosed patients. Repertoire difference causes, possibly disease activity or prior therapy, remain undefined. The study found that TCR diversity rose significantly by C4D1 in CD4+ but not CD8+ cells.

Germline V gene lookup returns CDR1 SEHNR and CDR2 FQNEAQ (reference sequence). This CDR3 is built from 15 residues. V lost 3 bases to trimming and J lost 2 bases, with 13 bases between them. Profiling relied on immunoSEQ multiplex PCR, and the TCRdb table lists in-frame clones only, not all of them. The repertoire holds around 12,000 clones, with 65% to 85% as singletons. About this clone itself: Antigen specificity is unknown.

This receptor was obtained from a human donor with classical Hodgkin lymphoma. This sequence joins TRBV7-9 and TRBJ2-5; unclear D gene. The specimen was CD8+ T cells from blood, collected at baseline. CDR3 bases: TGTGCCAGCAGCTTTTTGGGCTCGGAGCAAGAGACCCAGTACTTC. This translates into CASSFLGSEQETQYF.